This is a list of T cell receptor beta chains from one sample in a study of T cell responses to AZD1222 COVID-19 vaccine. Profiling relied on immunoSEQ multiplex PCR, and the TCRdb table lists in-frame clones only, not all of them. Here the sample spans under 150,000 clones, over 90% being singletons. This specimen consisted of peripheral blood, obtained on day 0 of AZD1222 vaccination. The receptor set was obtained from an adult in good health. CDR3s include the opening cysteine and the closing phenylalanine or tryptophan. D genes are given only for firm matches. Clone sizes are given selectively: once, few, many, or a class where the clone is expanded.

cdr3_aa cdr3_nt clone_size v_call d_call j_call
CASSQIPGTEAFF TGTGCCAGCAGCCAAATTCCGGGAACTGAAGCTTTCTTT NA TRBV3-1/TRBV3-2 NA TRBJ1-1
CASSLGGPDLVAFF TGTGCCAGCAGCTTGGGGGGGCCCGATTTGGTGGCTTTCTTT NA TRBV7-9 NA TRBJ1-1
CAWMAWALGSGANVLTF TGTGCCTGGATGGCTTGGGCTTTGGGGTCTGGGGCCAACGTCCTGACTTTC NA TRBV30 NA TRBJ2-6
CASSGAGGYTF TGTGCTAGCTCAGGGGCAGGGGGCTACACCTTC NA TRBV12-5 NA TRBJ1-2
CASSRRTGSYEQYF TGCGCCAGCAGCCGCCGGACAGGGTCCTACGAGCAGTACTTC NA TRBV5-1 TRBD1 TRBJ2-7
CASSLAGTGSGYTF TGTGCCAGCAGCTTGGCCGGGACAGGATCCGGCTACACCTTC NA TRBV5-6 TRBD1 TRBJ1-2
CASSLDLRGSEAFF TGTGCCAGCAGCTTGGATCTTAGGGGATCTGAAGCTTTCTTT NA TRBV5-6 NA TRBJ1-1
CASSQDKNRGNEKLFF TGTGCCAGCAGCCAAGATAAGAACAGAGGGAATGAAAAACTGTTTTTT NA TRBV4-2 NA TRBJ1-4
CASSPRDGQGYEQYF TGCGCCAGCAGCCCCCGGGACGGACAAGGGTACGAGCAGTACTTC NA TRBV5-1 NA TRBJ2-7
CASSPSPVRAAEAFF TGTGCCAGCTCACCGTCGCCGGTTCGAGCGGCTGAAGCTTTCTTT NA TRBV18 NA TRBJ1-1
CASSRNEANQPQHF TGTGCCAGCTCCCGTAATGAGGCAAATCAGCCCCAGCATTTT once TRBV18 NA TRBJ1-5
CASSSNSGGAHEQFF TGTGCCAGCAGTAGCAATAGCGGGGGGGCCCATGAGCAGTTCTTC NA TRBV6-5 TRBD2 TRBJ2-1
CASCQDSSYEQYF TGTGCCAGCTGTCAGGACAGCTCCTACGAGCAGTACTTC NA TRBV27 NA TRBJ2-7
CASSPGRSSGNTIYF TGTGCCAGCAGCCCCGGACGGAGCTCTGGAAACACCATATATTTT NA TRBV14 NA TRBJ1-3
CSVGEWGGGSYEQYF TGCAGCGTGGGAGAATGGGGTGGGGGATCCTACGAGCAGTACTTC NA TRBV29-1 NA TRBJ2-7
CASSFRLAGLGEQFF TGTGCCAGCAGCTTTCGACTAGCGGGTCTCGGTGAGCAGTTCTTC NA TRBV5-6 TRBD2 TRBJ2-1
CASSQEPGQGTGELFF TGTGCCAGCAGCCAGGAACCGGGACAGGGGACCGGGGAGCTGTTTTTT NA TRBV3-1/TRBV3-2 TRBD1 TRBJ2-2
CASSAQGAGNTEAFF TGTGCCAGCAGTGCCCAGGGGGCGGGGAACACTGAAGCTTTCTTT NA TRBV2 TRBD1 TRBJ1-1
CASSARDWQETQYF TGTGCCAGCAGCGCCAGGGATTGGCAAGAGACCCAGTACTTC NA TRBV9 NA TRBJ2-5
CASSSPDRGQQETQYF TGTGCCAGCAGTTCCCCGGACAGGGGGCAACAAGAGACCCAGTACTTC NA TRBV6-5 TRBD1 TRBJ2-5
CASQGTYGYTF TGTGCCAGCCAGGGCACCTATGGCTACACCTTC NA TRBV27 NA TRBJ1-2
CASSYSYRLHNSPLHF TGTGCCAGCAGTTACTCTTACAGACTCCATAATTCACCCCTCCACTTT NA TRBV6-5 NA TRBJ1-6